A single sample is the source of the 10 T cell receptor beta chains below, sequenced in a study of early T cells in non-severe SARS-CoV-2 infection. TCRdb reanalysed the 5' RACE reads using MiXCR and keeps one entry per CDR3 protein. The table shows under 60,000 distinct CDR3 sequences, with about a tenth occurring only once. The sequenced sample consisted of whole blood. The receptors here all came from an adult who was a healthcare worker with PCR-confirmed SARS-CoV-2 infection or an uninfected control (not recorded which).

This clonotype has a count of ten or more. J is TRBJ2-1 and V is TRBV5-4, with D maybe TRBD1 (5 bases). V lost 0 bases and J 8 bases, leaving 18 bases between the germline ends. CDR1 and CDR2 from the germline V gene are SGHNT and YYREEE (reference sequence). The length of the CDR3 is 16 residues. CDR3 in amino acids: CASSLGHKVPGHEQFF. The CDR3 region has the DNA TGTGCCAGCAGCTTGGGGCACAAGGTACCAGGGCATGAGCAGTTCTTC. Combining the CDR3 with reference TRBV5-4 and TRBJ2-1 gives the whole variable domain ETGVTQSPTHLIKTRGQQVTLRCSSQSGHNTVSWYQQALGQGPQFIFQYYREEENGRGNFPPRFSGLQFPNYSSELNVNALELDDSALYLCASSLGHKVPGHEQFFGPGTRLTVL.

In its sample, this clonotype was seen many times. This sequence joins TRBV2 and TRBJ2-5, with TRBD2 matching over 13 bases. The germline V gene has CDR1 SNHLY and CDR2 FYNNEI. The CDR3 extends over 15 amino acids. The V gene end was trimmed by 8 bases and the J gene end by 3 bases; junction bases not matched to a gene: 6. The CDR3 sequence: CASAAGLAGEETQYF. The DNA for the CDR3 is TGTGCCAGCGCAGCCGGACTAGCGGGGGAAGAGACCCAGTACTTC.

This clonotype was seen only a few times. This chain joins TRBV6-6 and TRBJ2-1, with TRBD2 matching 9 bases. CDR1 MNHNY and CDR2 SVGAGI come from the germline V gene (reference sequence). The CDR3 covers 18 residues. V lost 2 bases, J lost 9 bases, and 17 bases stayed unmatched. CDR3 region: CASSYTSNGLAGSGEQFF. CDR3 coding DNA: TGTGCCAGCAGTTACACTTCGAACGGGCTAGCGGGGTCGGGTGAGCAGTTCTTC.

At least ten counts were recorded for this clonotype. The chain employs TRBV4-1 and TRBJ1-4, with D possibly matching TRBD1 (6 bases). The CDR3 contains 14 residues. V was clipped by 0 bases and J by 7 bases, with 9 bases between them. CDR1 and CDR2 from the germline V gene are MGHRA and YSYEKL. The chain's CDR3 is CASSQDPQGEKLFF. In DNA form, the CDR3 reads TGCGCCAGCAGCCAAGACCCACAGGGTGAAAAACTGTTTTTT.

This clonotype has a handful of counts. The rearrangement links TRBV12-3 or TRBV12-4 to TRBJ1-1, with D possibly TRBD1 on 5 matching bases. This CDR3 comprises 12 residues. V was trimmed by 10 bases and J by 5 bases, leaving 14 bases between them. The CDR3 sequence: CAIGGARTEAFF. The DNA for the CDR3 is TGTGCCATCGGAGGGGCGAGGACTGAAGCTTTCTTT.

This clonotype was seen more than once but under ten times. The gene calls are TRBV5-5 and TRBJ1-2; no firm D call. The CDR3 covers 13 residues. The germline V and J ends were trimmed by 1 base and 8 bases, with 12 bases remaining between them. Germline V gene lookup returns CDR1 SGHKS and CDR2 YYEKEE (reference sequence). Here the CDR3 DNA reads TGTGCCAGCAGCTTGATCGGGAGGAGCGGCTACACCTTC. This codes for CASSLIGRSGYTF.

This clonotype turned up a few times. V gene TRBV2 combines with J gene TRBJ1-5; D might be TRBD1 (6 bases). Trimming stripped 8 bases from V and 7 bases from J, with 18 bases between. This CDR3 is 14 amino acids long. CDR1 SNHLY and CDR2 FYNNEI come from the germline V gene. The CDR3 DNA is TGTGCCAGCCACTTACAGGCAAGGGGGCAGCCCCAGCATTTT. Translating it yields CASHLQARGQPQHF.

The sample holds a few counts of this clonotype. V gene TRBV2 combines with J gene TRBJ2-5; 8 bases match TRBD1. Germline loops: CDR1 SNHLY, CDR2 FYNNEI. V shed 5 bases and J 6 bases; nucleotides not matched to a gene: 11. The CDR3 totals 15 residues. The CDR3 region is CASSSDRATPKTQYF. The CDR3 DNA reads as TGTGCCAGCAGTTCGGACAGGGCTACCCCCAAGACCCAGTACTTC.

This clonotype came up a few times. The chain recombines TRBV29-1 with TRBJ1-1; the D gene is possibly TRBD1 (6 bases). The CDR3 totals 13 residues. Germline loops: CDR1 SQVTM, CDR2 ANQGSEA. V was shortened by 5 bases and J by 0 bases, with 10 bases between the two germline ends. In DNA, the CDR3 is TGCAGCGTTCGGGGGGCGCTGAACACTGAAGCTTTCTTT. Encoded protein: CSVRGALNTEAFF.

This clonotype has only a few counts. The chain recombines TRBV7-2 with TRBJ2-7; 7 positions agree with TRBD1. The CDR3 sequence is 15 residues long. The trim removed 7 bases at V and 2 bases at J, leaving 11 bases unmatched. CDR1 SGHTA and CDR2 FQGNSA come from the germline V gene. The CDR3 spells CASTYGTVLPYEQYF. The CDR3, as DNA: TGTGCCAGCACCTACGGGACAGTCTTACCCTACGAGCAGTACTTC.